This T cell receptor beta chain was profiled in a study of identical twins. This clonotype was seen a few times. Its antigen is currently unknown. Study-level findings and limits: A cross-sectional statistical analysis, not follow-up of the same donors, supported the conclusions.

The CDR3 has 13 residues. CDR1 is LGHDT, CDR2 YNNKEL, per germline (reference sequence). V lost 3 bases and J lost 6, with 8 bases in between. TCRdb called the 5' RACE reads again in MiXCR, with one record for every CDR3 protein. The sample shows 510,000 or so distinct CDR3 sequences, roughly 15% of them seen only once. The same sample was also studied in work on yellow fever vaccine responses in identical twins.

V usage is TRBV3-1 and J usage is TRBJ2-2, with D tentatively TRBD1 (6 bases). The sequencing input was CD4+ T cells sorted from blood. The clonotype was recovered from a woman under 30 in good health. The chain's CDR3 is CASSQTGAGELFF. The CDR3 DNA sequence: TGTGCCAGCAGCCAGACAGGTGCCGGGGAGCTGTTTTTT.